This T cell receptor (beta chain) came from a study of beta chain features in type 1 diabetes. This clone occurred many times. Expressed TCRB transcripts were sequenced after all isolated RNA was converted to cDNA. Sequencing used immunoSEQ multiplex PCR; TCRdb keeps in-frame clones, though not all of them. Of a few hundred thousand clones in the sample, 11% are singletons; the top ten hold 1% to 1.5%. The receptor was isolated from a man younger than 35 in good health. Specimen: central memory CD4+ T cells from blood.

CDR3 in DNA: TGTGCCATCAGAGTAGACAAAGCGGCAGATACGCAGTATTTT. It yields the protein CAIRVDKAADTQYF. The chain joins TRBV10-3 to TRBJ2-3, with a tentative D call TRBD2 (5 bases). The germline V and J ends were trimmed by 6 bases and 4 bases, with 14 bases remaining between them. Germline lookup yields CDR1 ENHRY and CDR2 SYGVKD. The CDR3 is 14 residues long.